This paragraph reports one T cell receptor beta chain. Its specificity is not known. Trimming cost V 3 bases and J 6 bases; bases outside gene matches: 5. The CDR3 is made up of 15 amino acids. Germline V gives CDR1 SEHNR, CDR2 FQNEAQ (reference sequence). Sample-barcoded 5' priming and a J-beta primer mix drove a second PCR of roughly 7 to 11 cycles. TCRdb reprocessed the 5' RACE reads with MiXCR, giving one entry per CDR3 protein. The sample includes 1.5 million to 2 million distinct CDR3 sequences, 28% of them seen just once. The data are from a study of blood T cells in healthy people across ages. Looking at the study overall: Capture via template switching afforded approximately one barcoded beta molecule per two T cells.

General study findings and limits: Roughly linearly, TCR beta diversity per million T cells fell as age increased. From one million sequenced T cells, diversity estimates were lower bounds. Strong correlation linked observed beta diversity and percent naive T cells.

The source material was blood. The chain uses TRBV7-9 and TRBJ1-4, with TRBD1 matching over 9 bases. The clonotype comes from a woman aged 25 to 39 in good health. CDR3 sequence: CASSFSRTGDEKLFF. DNA of the CDR3: TGTGCCAGCAGCTTTTCCCGGACAGGGGATGAAAAACTGTTTTTT.